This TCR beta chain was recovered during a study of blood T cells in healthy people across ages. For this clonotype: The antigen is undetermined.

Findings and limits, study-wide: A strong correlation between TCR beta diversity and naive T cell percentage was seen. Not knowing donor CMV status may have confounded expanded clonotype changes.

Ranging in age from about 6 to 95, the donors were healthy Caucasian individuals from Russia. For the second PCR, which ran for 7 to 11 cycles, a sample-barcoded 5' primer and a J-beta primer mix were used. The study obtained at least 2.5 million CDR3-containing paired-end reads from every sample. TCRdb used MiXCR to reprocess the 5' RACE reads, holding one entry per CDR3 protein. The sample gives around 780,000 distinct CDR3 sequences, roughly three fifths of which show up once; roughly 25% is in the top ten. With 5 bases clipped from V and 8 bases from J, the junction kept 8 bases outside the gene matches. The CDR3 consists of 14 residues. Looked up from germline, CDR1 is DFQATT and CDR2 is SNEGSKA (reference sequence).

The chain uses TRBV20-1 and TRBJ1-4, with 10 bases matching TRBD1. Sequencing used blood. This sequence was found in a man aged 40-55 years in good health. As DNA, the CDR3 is TGCAGTGCTCCCTGGGACAGGGGAAACGAAAAACTGTTTTTT. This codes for CSAPWDRGNEKLFF.